This T cell receptor (beta chain) was obtained from a study of blood T cell repertoires in COVID-19. The wider study: Some COVID-19 samples were acute and others convalescent; all came from the United States, Italy and Spain. Sources were T cells, B-cell-depleted T cells, or PBMCs; the material itself was cDNA or gDNA.

The trim removed 1 base at V and 6 bases at J, leaving 3 bases unmatched. CDR1 is SEHNR and CDR2 is FQNEAQ in the germline V gene (reference sequence). The CDR3 totals 14 residues. Original processing methods: Nucleated cell number was recorded as an estimate derived from reference gene primer amplification. The table came from immunoSEQ multiplex PCR; TCRdb's copy has only in-frame clones and leaves some out. Clonal size and the V and J genes are those of that table, whereas D and trimming came from the DNA. The table has 69,000 or so clones, approximately 82% seen once; the top ten hold about 9.8%.

This receptor was taken from a woman older than 75 with acute or convalescent COVID-19. The genes are TRBV7-9 and TRBJ1-5; 7 bases align to TRBD1. Sequenced input: peripheral blood. The CDR3 region has the DNA TGTGCCAGCAGCTTAGATGACAGGGCTCAGCCCCAGCATTTT. This gives the protein CASSLDDRAQPQHF.